The 19 T cell receptor beta chains below all came from one sample that was sequenced in a study of T cells in Graves' hyperthyroidism and ophthalmopathy (dated by TCRdb to about 2019). Receptors were amplified or captured by multiplex PCR. The sequencer was an Illumina HiSeq 2000. Amplification of TCR beta CDR3 regions was carried out from RNA transcripts. A first-round RT-PCR of the TCR CDR3 used the HTBI primer set with the Qiagen OneStep RT-PCR kit. TCRdb reran the public reads through fastp at Q25 and MiXCR, keeping productive beta chains. Rows with one shared CDR3 protein collapse into an entry with the most common genes and DNA. This sample is represented by 500,000 to 600,000 distinct CDR3 sequences; more than 45% of them were singletons. The ten largest clones take up over 15% of the sample. The sample was peripheral blood or thyroid tissue (not recorded which). The receptors were gathered from an adult woman with Graves' disease, either hyperthyroidism or ophthalmopathy (not recorded which).

This clonotype was seen more than once but under ten times. The chain employs TRBV7-9 and TRBJ2-5; D is possibly TRBD1 (5 bases). Trimming cost V 3 bases and J 2 bases, with 10 bases left between them. The V gene's germline CDR1 is SEHNR and CDR2 FQNEAQ (reference sequence). The CDR3 totals 14 residues. The CDR3 loop reads CASSFQGLQETQYF. The CDR3 DNA sequence: TGTGCCAGCAGCTTTCAGGGCTTACAAGAGACCCAGTACTTC. Supplemented by reference TRBV7-9 and TRBJ2-5, the full variable domain reads DTGVSQNPRHKITKRGQNVTFRCDPISEHNRLYWYRQTLGQGPEFLTYFQNEAQLEKSRLLSDRFSAERPKGSFSTLEIQRTEQGDSAMYLCASSFQGLQETQYFGPGTRLLVL.

This clonotype was found many times. The chain carries TRBV2 and TRBJ1-1; 8 bases match TRBD1. Germline V CDR1 and CDR2: SNHLY, FYNNEI. Trimming at V came to 4 bases and at J to 4 bases, leaving 5 bases not matched to a gene. The CDR3 spans 14 residues. For the CDR3, the DNA is TGTGCCAGCAGTGGGCGAACAGGGGGCACTGAAGCTTTCTTT. Translation gives CASSGRTGGTEAFF.

In DNA, the CDR3 is TGCGCCAGCAGCTTGGACAGGGAGTTTGAAGCTTTCTTT. Protein product: CASSLDREFEAFF. The chain couples TRBV5-1 to TRBJ1-1, with a possible D match to TRBD1 (6 bases). There are 13 residues in the CDR3. The germline gives CDR1 SGHRS, CDR2 YFSETQ. The germline V and J ends were trimmed by 0 bases and 7 bases, with 10 bases remaining between them.

The chain has TRBV15 and TRBJ1-3, with a possible D match to TRBD1 (5 bases). V was trimmed by 0 bases and J by 1 base, leaving 7 bases between them. The germline CDR1 and CDR2 sequences are LNHNV and YYDKDF (reference sequence). The length of the CDR3 is 15 residues. Here the CDR3 DNA reads TGTGCCACCAGCAGAGATGCAGGGTCTGGAAACACCATATATTTT. Residues: CATSRDAGSGNTIYF.

The chain joins TRBV20-1 to TRBJ2-7, with 13 bases aligning to TRBD2. V was pared by 5 bases and J by 7 bases, with 11 bases of the junction left unmatched. Germline V lookup: CDR1 DFQATT, CDR2 SNEGSKA (reference sequence). CDR3 size: 15 residues. The CDR3 nucleotides read TGCAGTGCTCCCCGCTTCGGACTAGCGGGAGATGAGCAGTACTTC. Its translation is CSAPRFGLAGDEQYF.

In its sample, this clonotype was seen a few times. A read error is possible here, since a much larger clone lies one base away. The chain has TRBV20-1 and TRBJ1-5; D remains unclear. The CDR3 covers 14 residues. V lost 3 bases and J lost 3, with 12 bases in between. CDR1 DFQATT and CDR2 SNEGSKA come from the germline V gene (reference sequence). In DNA form, the CDR3 reads TGCAGTGCTAGGACACCTGATACCAATCAGCCCCAGCATTTT. It is translated as CSARTPDTNQPQHF.

Concerning this clonotype: A much larger clone differs from this one at a single base, so this may be a read error. The V and J genes are TRBV6-1 and TRBJ1-2; D is ambiguous. The germline CDR1 and CDR2 sequences are MNHNS and SASEGT. The CDR3 covers 15 residues. In nucleotides, the CDR3 is TGTGCCAGAAGTGAGCCCGGGTGGGGTGACTATGGCTACACCTTC. Amino acid sequence: CARSEPGWGDYGYTF.

The chain employs TRBV5-1 and TRBJ1-6, with a weak D call TRBD1 (6 bases). The CDR3 loop spans 14 amino acids. Germline CDR1 is SGHRS and CDR2 is YFSETQ. Between the trimmed V and J ends, which lost 3 bases and 11 bases, there was a span of 15 bases. Here the CDR3 reads CASSSTGTRPPLHF. CDR3 nucleotides: TGCGCCAGCAGCTCAACAGGGACTCGTCCACCCCTCCACTTT.

V is TRBV19 and J is TRBJ1-6, with 9 bases lining up with TRBD1. The trim removed 4 bases at V and 0 bases at J, leaving 7 bases unmatched. Germline-derived CDR1 and CDR2 are LNHDA and SQIVND (reference sequence). The CDR3 is 18 amino acids. The CDR3 here is CASSKGTGKSSYNSPLHF. CDR3 coding DNA: TGTGCCAGTAGTAAAGGGACAGGGAAAAGCTCCTATAATTCACCCCTCCACTTT.

About this clonotype itself: The junction departs from germline at one end; a sequencing error may be responsible. In nucleotides, the CDR3 is TGTGCCTGCAGTGCTAAACGAAGACAGGTCCGGACTGAAGCTTTCTTT. Translating it yields CACSAKRRQVRTEAFF. The chain links TRBV25-1 to TRBJ1-1; D might be TRBD1 (6 bases). Looked up from germline, CDR1 is MGHDK and CDR2 is SYGVNS. CDR3 length: 16 amino acids.

Only a few counts were recorded for this clonotype. At one boundary the junction diverges from the germline segment, which might be a read error. This chain joins TRBV11-2 and TRBJ2-2, with TRBD1 matching 10 bases. Germline-derived CDR1 and CDR2 are SGHAT and FQNNGV. CDR3 size: 16 residues. Here the CDR3 reads CASSPLDRGNTGELFF. For the CDR3, the DNA is TGTGCCAGCAGCCCCCTGGACAGGGGGAACACCGGGGAGCTATTTTTT. The complete variable domain, with remaining parts taken from reference TRBV11-2 and TRBJ2-2, reads EAGVAQSPRYKIIEKRQSVAFWCNPISGHATLYWYQQILGQGPKLLIQFQNNGVVDDSQLPKDRFSAERLKGVDSTLKIQPAKLEDSAVYLCASSPLDRGNTGELFFGEGSRLTVL.

The chain has TRBV24-1 and TRBJ2-5; D remains unclear. CDR3 length: 13 residues. Germline CDR1 and CDR2: KGHDR and SFDVKD. Trimming shortened V by 5 bases and J by 5 bases, and 11 bases separated the two germline ends. The CDR3 is CATSANSMETQYF. As DNA, the CDR3 is TGTGCCACCAGTGCTAATAGCATGGAGACCCAGTACTTC.

Ten or more counts support this clonotype. The chain employs TRBV19 and TRBJ1-2; 11 positions match TRBD1. Germline V gene lookup returns CDR1 LNHDA and CDR2 SQIVND (reference sequence). This CDR3 contains 15 residues. J gave up 2 bases and V 10 bases, and 9 bases lay outside the gene matches. This chain's CDR3 is CATAPGTGGNYGYTF. The DNA for the CDR3 is TGTGCCACCGCGCCCGGGACAGGGGGGAACTATGGCTACACCTTC.

This clonotype was seen repeatedly, ten times or more. V usage is TRBV5-1 and J usage is TRBJ1-6, with TRBD1 matching 12 bases. Germline CDR1 reads SGHRS; CDR2 reads YFSETQ. The J segment lost 11 bases and the V segment lost 5 bases, leaving 17 bases of the junction unmatched. The CDR3 is 18 amino acids. The CDR3 region is CASRRTPSGTGGVAPLHF. The DNA of the CDR3 is TGCGCCAGCAGGCGGACTCCAAGCGGGACAGGGGGCGTTGCACCCCTCCACTTT.

This clonotype was counted many times. This chain connects TRBV2 to TRBJ2-7, with TRBD1 identical over 7 bases. Germline-derived CDR1 and CDR2 are SNHLY and FYNNEI. With V trimmed by 10 bases and J by 1 base, 7 bases remained unmatched. The CDR3 has 13 amino acids. CDR3 sequence reads: CATTDRQSYEQYF. In DNA, the CDR3 is TGTGCCACCACGGACAGGCAGTCCTACGAGCAGTACTTC. The full variable domain, in which reference TRBV2 and TRBJ2-7 provide the parts outside the CDR3, is EPEVTQTPSHQVTQMGQEVILRCVPISNHLYFYWYRQILGQKVEFLVSFYNNEISEKSEIFDDQFSVERPDGSNFTLKIRSTKLEDSAMYFCATTDRQSYEQYFGPGTRLTVT.

This chain joins TRBV15 and TRBJ1-2; maybe TRBD1 (5 bases). The CDR3 spans 18 residues. In germline, CDR1 is LNHNV, CDR2 YYDKDF (reference sequence). V was pared by 5 bases and J by 7 bases, with 29 bases between. The chain's CDR3 is CATSLRADYGAPGSGYTF. Here the CDR3 DNA reads TGTGCCACCAGCTTAAGAGCGGATTACGGGGCTCCCGGCTCTGGCTACACCTTC. The full variable domain, with the rest looked up from reference TRBV15 and TRBJ1-2, is DAMVIQNPRYQVTQFGKPVTLSCSQTLNHNVMYWYQQKSSQAPKLLFHYYDKDFNNEADTPDNFQSRRPNTSFCFLDIRSPGLGDTAMYLCATSLRADYGAPGSGYTFGSGTRLTVV.

V usage is TRBV27 and J usage is TRBJ2-7, with D tentatively TRBD2 (7 bases). The V gene lost 2 bases and the J gene lost 4 bases, with 18 bases spanning the gap. CDR1 is MNHEY and CDR2 is SMNVEV in the germline V gene (reference sequence). The CDR3 extends over 16 amino acids. CDR3: CASSLSASGRGYEQYF. The CDR3 coding sequence is TGTGCCAGCAGTTTAAGCGCAAGTGGGAGGGGGTACGAGCAGTACTTC.

The sample holds many counts of this clonotype. The chain joins TRBV6-1 to TRBJ1-1, with D hard to call. Per the germline V gene, CDR1 is MNHNS and CDR2 is SASEGT. V was trimmed by 6 bases and J by 0 bases, leaving 14 bases between them. The CDR3 sequence is 15 residues long. In nucleotides, the CDR3 is TGTGCCAGCAGCCAGCTCAGCCTTATGAACACTGAAGCTTTCTTT. It codes for CASSQLSLMNTEAFF.

This clonotype was seen ten or more times. CDR3 DNA: TGTGCCAGCAGCCGCAGGGGAGAGCAGTACTTC. This translates into CASSRRGEQYF. This rearrangement joins TRBV12-3 or TRBV12-4 to TRBJ2-7, with D possibly TRBD1 on 6 matching bases. The ends were cut back, 6 bases at V and 7 bases at J, with 10 bases in the middle. This CDR3 contains 11 residues.